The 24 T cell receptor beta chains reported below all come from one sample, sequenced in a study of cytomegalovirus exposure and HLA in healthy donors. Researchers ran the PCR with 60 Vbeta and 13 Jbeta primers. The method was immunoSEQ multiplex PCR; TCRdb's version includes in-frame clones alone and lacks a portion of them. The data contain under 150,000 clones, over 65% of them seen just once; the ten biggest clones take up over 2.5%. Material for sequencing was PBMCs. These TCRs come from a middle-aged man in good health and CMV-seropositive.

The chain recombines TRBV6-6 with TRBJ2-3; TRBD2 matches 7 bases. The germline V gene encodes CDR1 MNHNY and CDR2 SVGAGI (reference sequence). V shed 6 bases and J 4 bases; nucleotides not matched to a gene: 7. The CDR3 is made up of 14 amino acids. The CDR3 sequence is CASSPSGRADTQYF. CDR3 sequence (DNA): TGTGCCAGCAGCCCTAGTGGGAGGGCAGATACGCAGTATTTT.

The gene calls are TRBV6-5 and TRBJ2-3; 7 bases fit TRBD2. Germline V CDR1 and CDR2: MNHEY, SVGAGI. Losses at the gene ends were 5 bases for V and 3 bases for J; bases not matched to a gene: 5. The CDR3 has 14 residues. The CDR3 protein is CASSDQRDTDTQYF. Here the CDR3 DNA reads TGTGCCAGCAGTGATCAGCGGGATACAGATACGCAGTATTTT.

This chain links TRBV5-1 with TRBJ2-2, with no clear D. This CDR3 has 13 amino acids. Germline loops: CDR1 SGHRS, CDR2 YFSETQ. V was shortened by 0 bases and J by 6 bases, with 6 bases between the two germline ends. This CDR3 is CASSLGGPGELFF. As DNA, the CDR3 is TGCGCCAGCAGCTTGGGAGGTCCCGGGGAGCTGTTTTTT. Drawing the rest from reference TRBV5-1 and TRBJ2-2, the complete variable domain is KAGVTQTPRYLIKTRGQQVTLSCSPISGHRSVSWYQQTPGQGLQFLFEYFSETQRNKGNFPGRFSGRQFSNSRSEMNVSTLELGDSALYLCASSLGGPGELFFGEGSRLTVL.

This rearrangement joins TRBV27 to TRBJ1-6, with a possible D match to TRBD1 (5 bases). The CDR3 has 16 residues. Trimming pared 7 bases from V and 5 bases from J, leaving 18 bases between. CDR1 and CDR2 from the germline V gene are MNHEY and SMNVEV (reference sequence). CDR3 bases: TGTGCCAGCACCTCCCTAATGGGGCTAAATAATTCACCCCTCCACTTT. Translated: CASTSLMGLNNSPLHF.

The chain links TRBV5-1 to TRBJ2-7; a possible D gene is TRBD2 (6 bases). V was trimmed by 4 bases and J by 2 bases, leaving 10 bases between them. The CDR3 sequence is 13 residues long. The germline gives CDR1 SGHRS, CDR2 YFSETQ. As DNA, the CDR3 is TGCGCCAGCAGCGGACCGGGGGCCTACGAGCAGTACTTC. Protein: CASSGPGAYEQYF.

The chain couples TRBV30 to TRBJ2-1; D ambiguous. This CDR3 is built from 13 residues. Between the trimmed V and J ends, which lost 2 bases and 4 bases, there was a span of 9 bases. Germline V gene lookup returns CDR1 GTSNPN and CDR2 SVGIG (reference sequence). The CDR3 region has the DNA TGTGCCTGGAGTCTCGGTTTATACAATGAGCAGTTCTTC. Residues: CAWSLGLYNEQFF.

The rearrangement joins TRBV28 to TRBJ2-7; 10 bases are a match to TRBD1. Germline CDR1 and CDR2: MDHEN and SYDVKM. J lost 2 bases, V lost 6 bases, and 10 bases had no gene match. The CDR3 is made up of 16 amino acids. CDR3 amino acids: CASREDRGLRTYEQYF. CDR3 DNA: TGTGCCAGCAGAGAGGACAGGGGGTTGCGTACCTACGAGCAGTACTTC.

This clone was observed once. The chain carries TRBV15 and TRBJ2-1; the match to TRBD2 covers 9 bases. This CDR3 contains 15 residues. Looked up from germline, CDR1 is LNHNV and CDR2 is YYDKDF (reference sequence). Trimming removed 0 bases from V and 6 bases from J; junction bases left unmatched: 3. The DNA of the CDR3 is TGTGCCACCAGCAGAGACGGGACTAGCTTCAATGAGCAGTTCTTC. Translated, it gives CATSRDGTSFNEQFF.

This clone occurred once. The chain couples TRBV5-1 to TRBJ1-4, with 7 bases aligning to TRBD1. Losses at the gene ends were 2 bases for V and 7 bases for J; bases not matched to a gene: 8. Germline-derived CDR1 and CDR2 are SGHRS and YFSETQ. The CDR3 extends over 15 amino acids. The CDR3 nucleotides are TGCGCCAGCAGCTTTCAAGGGACAGTTAGTGAAAAACTGTTTTTT. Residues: CASSFQGTVSEKLFF. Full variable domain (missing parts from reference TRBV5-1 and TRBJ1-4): KAGVTQTPRYLIKTRGQQVTLSCSPISGHRSVSWYQQTPGQGLQFLFEYFSETQRNKGNFPGRFSGRQFSNSRSEMNVSTLELGDSALYLCASSFQGTVSEKLFFGSGTQLSVL.

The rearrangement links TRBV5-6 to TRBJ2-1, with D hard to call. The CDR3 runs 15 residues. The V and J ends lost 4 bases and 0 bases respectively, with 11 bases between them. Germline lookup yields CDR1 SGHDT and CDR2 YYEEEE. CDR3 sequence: CASSEFPSSYNEQFF. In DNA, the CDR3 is TGTGCCAGCAGCGAGTTTCCTAGCTCCTACAATGAGCAGTTCTTC.

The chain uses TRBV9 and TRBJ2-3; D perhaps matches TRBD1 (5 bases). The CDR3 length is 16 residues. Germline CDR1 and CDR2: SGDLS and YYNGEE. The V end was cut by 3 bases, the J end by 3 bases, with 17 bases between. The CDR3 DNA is TGTGCCAGCAGCGCACCACTGTATGGACAAACAGATACGCAGTATTTT. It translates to CASSAPLYGQTDTQYF. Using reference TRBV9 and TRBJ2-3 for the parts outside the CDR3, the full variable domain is DSGVTQTPKHLITATGQRVTLRCSPRSGDLSVYWYQQSLDQGLQFLIQYYNGEERAKGNILERFSAQQFPDLHSELNLSSLELGDSALYFCASSAPLYGQTDTQYFGPGTRLTVL.

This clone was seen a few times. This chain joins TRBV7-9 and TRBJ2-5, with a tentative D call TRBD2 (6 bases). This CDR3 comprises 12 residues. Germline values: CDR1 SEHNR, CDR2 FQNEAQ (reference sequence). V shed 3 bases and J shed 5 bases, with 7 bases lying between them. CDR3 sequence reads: CASSFGGETQYF. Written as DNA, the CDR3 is TGTGCCAGCAGCTTTGGGGGGGAGACCCAGTACTTC.

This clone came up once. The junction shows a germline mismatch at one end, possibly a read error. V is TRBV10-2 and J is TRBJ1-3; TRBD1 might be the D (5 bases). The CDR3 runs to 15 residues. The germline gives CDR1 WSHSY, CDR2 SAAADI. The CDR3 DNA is TGCGCCAGCAGTGAGGTGGGGCTCTCTGGAAACACCGTATATTTT. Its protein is CASSEVGLSGNTVYF.

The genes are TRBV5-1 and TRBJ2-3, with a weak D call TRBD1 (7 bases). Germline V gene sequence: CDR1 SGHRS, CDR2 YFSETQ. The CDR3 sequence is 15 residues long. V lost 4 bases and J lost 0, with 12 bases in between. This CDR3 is CASSQGGGSTDTQYF. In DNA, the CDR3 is TGCGCCAGCAGCCAGGGGGGCGGGAGCACAGATACGCAGTATTTT.

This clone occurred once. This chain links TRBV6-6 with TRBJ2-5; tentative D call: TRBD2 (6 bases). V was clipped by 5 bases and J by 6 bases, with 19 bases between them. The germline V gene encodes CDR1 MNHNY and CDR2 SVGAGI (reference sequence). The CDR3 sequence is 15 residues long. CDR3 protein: CASSGYGSAWKTQYF. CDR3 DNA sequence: TGTGCCAGCAGTGGGTACGGGAGTGCTTGGAAGACCCAGTACTTC.

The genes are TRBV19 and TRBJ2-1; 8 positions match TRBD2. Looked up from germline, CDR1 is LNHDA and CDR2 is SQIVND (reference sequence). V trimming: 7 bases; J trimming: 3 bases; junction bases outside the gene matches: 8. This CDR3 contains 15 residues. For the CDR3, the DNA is TGTGCCAGTAATAATCCGGGACTAGACTACAATGAGCAGTTCTTC. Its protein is CASNNPGLDYNEQFF.

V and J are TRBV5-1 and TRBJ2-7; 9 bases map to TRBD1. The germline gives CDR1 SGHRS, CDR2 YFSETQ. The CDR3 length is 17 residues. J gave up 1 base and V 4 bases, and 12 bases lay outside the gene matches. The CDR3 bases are TGCGCCAGCAGCAATGGAGTCGGACAGGGGCGTTCCTACGAGCAGTACTTC. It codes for CASSNGVGQGRSYEQYF.

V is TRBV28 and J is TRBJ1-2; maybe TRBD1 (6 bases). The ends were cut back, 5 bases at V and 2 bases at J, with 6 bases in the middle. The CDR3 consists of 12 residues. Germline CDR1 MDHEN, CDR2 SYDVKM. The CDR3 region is CASSRGNYGYTF. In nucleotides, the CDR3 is TGTGCCAGCAGTAGGGGGAACTATGGCTACACCTTC.

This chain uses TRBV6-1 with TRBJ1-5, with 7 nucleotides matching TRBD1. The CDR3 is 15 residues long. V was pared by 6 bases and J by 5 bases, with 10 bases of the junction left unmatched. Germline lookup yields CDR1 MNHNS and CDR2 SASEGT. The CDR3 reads CASSLTGAGDQPQHF. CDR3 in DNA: TGTGCCAGCAGCCTCACAGGGGCGGGCGATCAGCCCCAGCATTTT.

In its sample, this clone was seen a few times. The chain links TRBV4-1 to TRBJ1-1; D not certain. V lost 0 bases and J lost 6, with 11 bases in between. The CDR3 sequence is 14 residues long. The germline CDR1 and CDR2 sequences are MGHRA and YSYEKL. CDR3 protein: CASSQDVLNPEAFF. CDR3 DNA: TGCGCCAGCAGCCAAGATGTTCTAAACCCTGAAGCTTTCTTT.

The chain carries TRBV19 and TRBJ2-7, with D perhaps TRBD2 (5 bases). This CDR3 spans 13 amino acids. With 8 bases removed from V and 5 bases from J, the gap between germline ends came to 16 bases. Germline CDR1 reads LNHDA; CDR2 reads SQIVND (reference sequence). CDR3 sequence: CASSGKFSDEQYF. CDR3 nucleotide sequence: TGTGCCAGTTCGGGGAAATTTTCAGACGAGCAGTACTTC.

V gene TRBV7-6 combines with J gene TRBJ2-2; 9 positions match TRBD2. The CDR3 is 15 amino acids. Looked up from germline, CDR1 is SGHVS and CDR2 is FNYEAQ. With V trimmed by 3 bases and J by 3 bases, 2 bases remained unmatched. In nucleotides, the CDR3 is TGTGCCAGCAGCTTGGCGGGAGGGTACACCGGGGAGCTGTTTTTT. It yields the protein CASSLAGGYTGELFF.

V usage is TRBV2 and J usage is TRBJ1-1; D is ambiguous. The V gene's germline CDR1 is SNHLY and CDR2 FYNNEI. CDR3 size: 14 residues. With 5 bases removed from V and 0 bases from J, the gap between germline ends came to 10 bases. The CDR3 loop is CASSSELMNTEAFF. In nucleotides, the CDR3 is TGTGCCAGCAGTTCGGAACTAATGAACACTGAAGCTTTCTTT.

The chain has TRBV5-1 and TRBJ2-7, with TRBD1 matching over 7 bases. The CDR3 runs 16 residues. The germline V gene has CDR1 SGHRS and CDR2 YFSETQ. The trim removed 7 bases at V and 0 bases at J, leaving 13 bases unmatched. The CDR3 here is CASALTGTASSYEQYF. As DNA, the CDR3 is TGCGCCAGCGCACTCACCGGGACAGCCTCCTCCTACGAGCAGTACTTC.